Listed below are T cell receptor beta chains from one sample, sequenced in a study of CD8 T cells in ankylosing spondylitis. TCRdb itself ran the 5' RACE reads through MiXCR, one entry per CDR3 protein. The sample contains a few hundred thousand distinct CDR3 sequences, roughly 12% of which appear only once. Specimen: blood, either unsorted or a sorted T cell fraction (not recorded which). Receptors were obtained from a male donor with ankylosing spondylitis. Both conserved end residues are part of each CDR3. A D gene is named only where the DNA matches it firmly. Size values are once, few and many counts, or a class for expanded clones, and some rows have none.

D gene,V gene,J gene,clone size,CDR3 protein,CDR3 DNA
NA,TRBV3-1,TRBJ1-2,few,CASSQAGDGYTF,TGTGCCAGCAGCCAAGCCGGGGATGGCTACACCTTC
NA,TRBV30,TRBJ2-2,NA,CAWSVGTSTGELFF,TGTGCCTGGAGTGTCGGGACGAGCACCGGGGAGCTGTTTTTT
NA,TRBV19,TRBJ2-2,NA,CASSIAQIVTGELFF,TGTGCCAGTAGTATAGCACAGATAGTCACCGGGGAGCTGTTTTTT
NA,TRBV11-2,TRBJ2-1,NA,CASSLDYDYNEQFF,TGTGCCAGCAGCTTAGATTACGATTACAATGAGCAGTTCTTC
NA,TRBV7-8,TRBJ2-1,few,CASSLGVKGSSYNEQFF,TGTGCCAGCAGCTTAGGCGTTAAGGGGTCCTCCTACAATGAGCAGTTCTTC
TRBD1,TRBV5-1,TRBJ1-3,many,CASSQDGTGAFSGNTIYF,TGCGCCAGCAGCCAGGACGGGACAGGGGCCTTCTCTGGAAACACCATATATTTT
NA,TRBV6-2/TRBV6-3,TRBJ2-7,NA,CASRPDTYEQYF,TGTGCCAGCAGACCGGATACATACGAGCAGTACTTC
TRBD2,TRBV12-3/TRBV12-4,TRBJ2-3,many,CASSTSGRSTDTQYF,TGTGCCAGCAGTACTAGCGGGAGGAGCACAGATACGCAGTATTTT
NA,TRBV27,TRBJ2-5,few,CASRKQETQYF,TGTGCCAGCAGAAAACAAGAGACCCAGTACTTC
NA,TRBV6-6,TRBJ1-5,NA,CASSPVPQPQHF,TGTGCCAGCAGTCCGGTCCCTCAGCCCCAGCATTTT
NA,TRBV5-1,TRBJ2-1,many,CASSLGTLYNEQFF,TGCGCCAGCAGCTTGGGAACCTTATACAATGAGCAGTTCTTC
NA,TRBV5-1,TRBJ1-1,many,CASSLVGAGEAFF,TGCGCCAGCAGCTTGGTGGGGGCTGGGGAAGCTTTCTTT
NA,TRBV4-2,TRBJ1-1,NA,CASSQGGGGRRTEAFF,TGTGCCAGCAGCCAAGGGGGCGGGGGGCGAAGGACTGAAGCTTTCTTT
TRBD2,TRBV12-3/TRBV12-4,TRBJ2-3,few,CASSYGLAGVKTDTQYF,TGTGCCAGCAGTTACGGCTTAGCGGGAGTAAAGACAGATACGCAGTATTTT
TRBD1,TRBV6-2/TRBV6-3,TRBJ1-4,NA,CASSYGDSGTDNEKLFF,TGTGCCAGCAGTTACGGGGATAGCGGGACAGATAATGAAAAACTGTTTTTT
NA,TRBV6-1,TRBJ1-2,NA,CASSDLGGTVYGYTF,TGTGCCAGCAGTGATCTCGGAGGGACGGTTTATGGCTACACCTTC
TRBD1,TRBV4-1,TRBJ1-2,few,CASSQEWPGGDNYGYTF,TGCGCCAGCAGCCAAGAATGGCCAGGGGGAGATAACTATGGCTACACCTTC
NA,TRBV29-1,TRBJ1-4,NA,CSATPDGPGEKLFF,TGCAGCGCAACTCCGGACGGCCCAGGGGAAAAACTGTTTTTT
TRBD2,TRBV25-1,TRBJ2-3,many,CATSGLATDTQYF,TGTGCCACCTCAGGACTAGCGACAGATACGCAGTATTTT
TRBD2,TRBV5-1,TRBJ2-3,few,CASSFAASGSTATDTQYF,TGCGCCAGCAGCTTCGCGGCTAGCGGGAGTACGGCCACAGATACGCAGTATTTT
NA,TRBV12-3/TRBV12-4,TRBJ2-1,few,CASTTSQADYNEQFF,TGTGCCAGCACTACATCCCAGGCAGACTACAATGAGCAGTTCTTC
NA,TRBV5-6,TRBJ1-1,NA,CASSSTGQHMNTEAFF,TGTGCCAGCAGCTCAACCGGACAGCATATGAACACTGAAGCTTTCTTT
NA,TRBV7-6,TRBJ1-1,few,CASSPAGYDAHTEAFF,TGTGCCAGCAGCCCTGCAGGGTATGACGCCCACACTGAAGCTTTCTTT
NA,TRBV7-7,TRBJ2-6,NA,CATSSGPGYSSGANVLTF,TGTGCCACCAGCTCAGGGCCGGGTTATAGCTCTGGGGCCAACGTCCTGACTTTC
NA,TRBV7-9,TRBJ1-6,NA,CASSPLTVPTLHF,TGTGCCAGCAGCCCCTTGACTGTCCCAACCCTCCACTTT
NA,TRBV10-3,TRBJ1-1,NA,CAISVQGMNTEAFF,TGTGCCATCAGTGTACAGGGCATGAACACTGAAGCTTTCTTT
NA,TRBV7-2,TRBJ2-5,NA,CASSYFQETQYF,TGTGCCAGCAGCTACTTTCAAGAGACCCAGTACTTC
NA,TRBV20-1,TRBJ2-4,few,CSARGGPGIQYF,TGCAGTGCTAGAGGGGGCCCGGGCATTCAGTACTTC
NA,TRBV3-1,TRBJ2-1,many,CASSQDAGKPYNEQFF,TGTGCCAGCAGCCAAGATGCGGGCAAGCCCTACAATGAGCAGTTCTTC
NA,TRBV7-9,TRBJ2-3,NA,CALLKRASPDTQYF,TGTGCCCTCCTCAAGAGGGCGTCCCCAGATACGCAGTATTTT
NA,TRBV21-1,TRBJ2-2,many,CASRRPNTGELFF,TGTGCCAGCAGAAGGCCCAACACCGGGGAGCTGTTTTTT
NA,TRBV5-1,TRBJ2-5,few,CASSFKPWEETQYF,TGCGCCAGCAGCTTTAAACCCTGGGAAGAGACCCAGTACTTC
TRBD1,TRBV6-1,TRBJ1-3,NA,CAVGQGPFSGNTIYF,TGTGCCGTCGGACAGGGCCCCTTCTCTGGAAACACCATATATTTT
NA,TRBV5-1,TRBJ2-1,NA,CASSLELYSGGQDNEQFF,TGCGCCAGCAGCTTGGAACTCTATAGCGGAGGGCAGGACAATGAGCAGTTCTTC
NA,TRBV4-2,TRBJ2-1,many,CASSLDPSGVGRNEQFF,TGTGCCAGCAGCCTCGATCCCTCGGGAGTAGGTCGGAATGAGCAGTTCTTC
TRBD2,TRBV5-1,TRBJ2-1,NA,CASSFSSGSNNEQFF,TGCGCCAGCAGCTTCTCTAGCGGGAGTAACAATGAGCAGTTCTTC
TRBD2,TRBV4-2,TRBJ2-3,NA,CASSQPSGSTIIRDTQYF,TGTGCCAGCAGCCAACCTAGCGGGAGTACAATCATCAGAGATACGCAGTATTTT
TRBD2,TRBV7-8,TRBJ2-7,NA,CASSLPAGVDYEQYF,TGTGCCAGCAGCTTACCAGCGGGAGTCGACTACGAGCAGTACTTC
NA,TRBV20-1,TRBJ2-5,few,CSARAQTQYF,TGCAGTGCTAGGGCCCAGACCCAGTACTTC
NA,TRBV12-3/TRBV12-4,TRBJ1-1,many,CASTTAREEAFF,TGTGCCAGCACTACGGCAAGGGAGGAAGCTTTCTTT
TRBD2,TRBV20-1,TRBJ2-7,NA,CSASLAGVVEQYF,TGCAGTGCTAGCCTAGCGGGAGTTGTCGAGCAGTACTTC
NA,TRBV12-3/TRBV12-4,TRBJ1-2,NA,CASTLADRWGGYTF,TGTGCCAGCACCCTAGCCGACAGGTGGGGTGGCTACACCTTC
NA,TRBV18,TRBJ2-2,many,CASSPPSSPGELFF,TGTGCCAGCTCACCACCGTCCTCCCCCGGGGAGCTGTTTTTT
TRBD2,TRBV7-9,TRBJ2-1,few,CASSPDGLAGYYNEQFF,TGTGCCAGCAGCCCCGACGGACTAGCGGGGTACTACAATGAGCAGTTCTTC
TRBD1,TRBV20-1,TRBJ1-2,NA,CSASRGIRGYTF,TGCAGTGCTAGCAGGGGGATCCGGGGCTACACCTTC
NA,TRBV10-2,TRBJ2-4,few,CASSESPGNIQYF,TGCGCCAGCAGTGAGTCCCCCGGAAACATTCAGTACTTC
NA,TRBV6-2/TRBV6-3,TRBJ2-5,NA,CASSLTYETQYF,TGTGCCAGCAGCCTTACGTACGAGACCCAGTACTTC
NA,TRBV7-9,TRBJ2-2,NA,CASSFAGSTGELFF,TGTGCCAGCAGCTTTGCCGGGAGCACCGGGGAGCTGTTTTTT
NA,TRBV5-1,TRBJ2-3,NA,CASSLAWGERTDTQYF,TGCGCCAGCAGCTTGGCCTGGGGCGAGCGGACAGATACGCAGTATTTT
TRBD1,TRBV5-6,TRBJ2-3,NA,CASSRGHLDTQYF,TGTGCCAGCAGCAGGGGGCATTTGGATACGCAGTATTTT
NA,TRBV5-1,TRBJ2-5,NA,CASSLLQLETQYF,TGCGCCAGCAGCTTGCTACAGCTAGAGACCCAGTACTTC
NA,TRBV5-5,TRBJ1-2,few,CASSLVGGTNYGYTF,TGTGCCAGCAGCTTGGTAGGCGGGACCAACTATGGCTACACCTTC
NA,TRBV3-1,TRBJ2-3,NA,CACSQTGTLGDTQYF,TGTGCCTGCAGCCAAACCGGGACCCTAGGGGATACGCAGTATTTT
TRBD2,TRBV7-9,TRBJ2-3,NA,CAGQHLAGGRTDTQYF,TGTGCCGGACAACATCTAGCGGGAGGGAGGACAGATACGCAGTATTTT
NA,TRBV9,TRBJ2-1,NA,CASSNPGVNEQFF,TGTGCCAGCAGCAACCCGGGGGTCAATGAGCAGTTCTTC
NA,TRBV29-1,TRBJ2-3,many,CSVDPGEGTDTQYF,TGCAGCGTGGACCCAGGGGAGGGCACAGATACGCAGTATTTT
NA,TRBV3-1,TRBJ1-1,NA,CASSLTDSNTEAFF,TGTGCCAGCAGCCTCACCGACAGCAACACTGAAGCTTTCTTT